These 26 T cell receptor beta chains share one sample of origin, sequenced in a study of regulatory T cells in long-lasting Graves disease. iRepertoire HTBI primers and Arm-PCR of CDR3 regions built TCR beta libraries. TCRdb ran MiXCR on the multiplex PCR reads and lists one entry per CDR3 protein. The sample carries hundreds of thousands of distinct CDR3 sequences, around 30% recorded once. Time point: persistent/refractory GD, antithyroid drugs over 5 years with positive TRAb. Following extraction of RNA from PBMCs, that RNA was used to make the TCR library. The specimen was peripheral blood mononuclear cells (PBMCs), collected when the disease was refractory, from a patient treated with antithyroid drugs. The receptors come from a female donor with Graves disease.

The V gene is TRBV28, the J gene TRBJ1-5; no reliable D call. This CDR3 spans 14 amino acids. Germline CDR1 reads MDHEN; CDR2 reads SYDVKM. The ends were cut back, 3 bases at V and 0 bases at J, with 6 bases in the middle. The CDR3 DNA reads TGTGCCAGCAGTTTTACGAATAGCAATCAGCCCCAGCATTTT. It translates to CASSFTNSNQPQHF.

The V call is TRBV30, the J call TRBJ1-2; unclear D gene. V lost 0 bases and J 2 bases, leaving 16 bases between the germline ends. Per the germline V gene, CDR1 is GTSNPN and CDR2 is SVGIG (reference sequence). The CDR3 spans 16 residues. CDR3 loop: CAWSVFGVGQNYGYTF. CDR3 nucleotides: TGTGCCTGGAGTGTTTTTGGGGTAGGCCAGAACTATGGCTACACCTTC.

Many counts were recorded for this clonotype. The chain combines TRBV12-3 or TRBV12-4 with TRBJ2-7, with 8 bases fitting TRBD2. The CDR3 is made up of 13 amino acids. The junction had 5 bases not matched to a gene; V was cut back by 3 bases and J by 7 bases. CDR3 protein: CASSLSGGWEQYF. Here the CDR3 DNA reads TGTGCCAGCAGTTTGTCGGGAGGGTGGGAGCAGTACTTC.

This clonotype has a handful of counts. Compared with germline, one end of the junction differs, possibly owing to a read error. The rearrangement uses TRBV3-1 and TRBJ2-7; perhaps TRBD1 as D (6 bases). This CDR3 spans 11 amino acids. Germline lookup yields CDR1 LGHDT and CDR2 YNNKEL (reference sequence). The chain's CDR3 is CASSLRDKVYF. CDR3 DNA sequence: TGTGCCAGCAGCCTACGGGACAAGGTCTATTTC.

V and J are TRBV29-1 and TRBJ1-1, with D perhaps TRBD1 (5 bases). The germline CDR1 and CDR2 sequences are SQVTM and ANQGSEA. This CDR3 comprises 13 residues. The V and J ends lost 7 bases and 4 bases respectively, with 16 bases between them. CDR3 DNA: TGCAGCGCCGAGGGGTTAAGGGGCACTGAAGCTTTCTTT. Its protein product is CSAEGLRGTEAFF.

J is TRBJ2-1 and V is TRBV20-1; maybe TRBD2 (5 bases). The CDR3 runs to 13 residues. Germline V gives CDR1 DFQATT, CDR2 SNEGSKA (reference sequence). V gave up 6 bases and J gave up 8 bases, with 17 bases separating them. This CDR3 is CSAPRRLGDEQFF. CDR3 nucleotides: TGCAGTGCCCCCCGCCGCCTCGGGGATGAGCAGTTCTTC.

The V and J genes are TRBV6-5 and TRBJ1-1; D might be TRBD1 (6 bases). Germline assignment: CDR1 MNHEY and CDR2 SVGAGI. This CDR3 spans 16 amino acids. V was trimmed by 0 bases and J by 0 bases, leaving 11 bases between them. The CDR3 is CASSYSSGVLNTEAFF. The CDR3 DNA reads TGTGCCAGCAGTTACTCCTCAGGGGTGCTGAACACTGAAGCTTTCTTT.

This clonotype came up a few times. The rearrangement links TRBV6-9 to TRBJ2-2, with 7 bases fitting TRBD2. The CDR3 spans 15 residues. J was trimmed by 8 bases and V by 4 bases; bases with no gene match: 10. Germline V lookup: CDR1 MNHGY, CDR2 SVAAGI. The CDR3 region is CASSFRQGGLGELFF. CDR3 nucleotide sequence: TGTGCCAGCAGTTTCAGGCAGGGAGGGCTGGGGGAGCTGTTTTTT.

The chain combines TRBV11-2 with TRBJ1-1, with 7 bases that match TRBD1. This CDR3 spans 14 amino acids. Losses at the gene ends were 3 bases for V and 1 base for J; bases not matched to a gene: 2. The germline gives CDR1 SGHAT, CDR2 FQNNGV. The CDR3 nucleotides are TGTGCCAGCAGCTTTCCAGGGGGGAACACTGAAGCTTTCTTT. Translated: CASSFPGGNTEAFF.

A word on this clonotype: The junction does not match germline at one end; this may be a read error. The chain is built from TRBV28 and TRBJ1-1; 7 bases are shared with TRBD1. Looked up from germline, CDR1 is MDHEN and CDR2 is SYDVKM. This CDR3 contains 13 residues. CDR3 nucleotide sequence: TGCGCCAGCAGCCCGAAAACAGGGGCTGAAGCTTTCTTT. It encodes CASSPKTGAEAFF.

The chain carries TRBV7-9 and TRBJ2-5, with TRBD2 as a possible D gene (6 bases). This CDR3 contains 14 residues. Germline values: CDR1 SEHNR, CDR2 FQNEAQ (reference sequence). V dropped 6 bases and J dropped 2 bases, with 13 bases sitting between them. This chain's CDR3 is CASSPSALQETQYF. DNA for the CDR3: TGTGCCAGCAGTCCTAGCGCACTTCAAGAGACCCAGTACTTC.

This rearrangement joins TRBV20-1 to TRBJ1-1; D gene ambiguous. This CDR3 spans 12 amino acids. Germline-derived CDR1 and CDR2 are DFQATT and SNEGSKA (reference sequence). V was pared by 1 base and J by 4 bases, with 7 bases between. The DNA of the CDR3 is TGCAGTGCTAGAGTCACCAGCACTGAAGCTTTCTTT. Translating gives CSARVTSTEAFF.

This clonotype occurred many times. The chain recombines TRBV11-1 with TRBJ1-2, with D perhaps matching TRBD1 (5 bases). Germline V gene data show CDR1 as SGHAT and CDR2 as FQDESV (reference sequence). The V end was cut by 5 bases, the J end by 4 bases, with 23 bases between. This CDR3 contains 17 residues. CDR3 protein: CASSPKGRLGEFYGYTF. As DNA, the CDR3 is TGTGCCAGCAGCCCAAAGGGCAGGTTGGGGGAATTCTATGGCTACACCTTC.

This clonotype was picked up a small number of times. This chain uses TRBV29-1 with TRBJ1-1; D not resolved. The CDR3 loop spans 13 amino acids. Germline values: CDR1 SQVTM, CDR2 ANQGSEA. V lost 4 bases and J lost 4, with 13 bases in between. The CDR3 DNA follows: TGCAGCGTTGCATTCCGGTTCGGCACTGAAGCTTTCTTT. This encodes CSVAFRFGTEAFF.

The V and J genes are TRBV12-3 or TRBV12-4 and TRBJ2-2; D is tentatively TRBD1 or TRBD2 (5 bases each). The length of the CDR3 is 14 residues. In DNA form, the CDR3 reads TGTGCGTCCCGAGGGGCTGTGAACACCGGGGAGCTGTTTTTT. Translated: CASRGAVNTGELFF.

J is TRBJ2-7 and V is TRBV7-2, with TRBD1 matching over 8 bases. V was clipped by 3 bases and J by 4 bases; unmatched bases: 8. The CDR3 loop spans 15 amino acids. The germline V gene encodes CDR1 SGHTA and CDR2 FQGNSA. This CDR3 reads CASSLDRALFYEQYF. The CDR3 DNA sequence: TGTGCCAGCAGCTTGGACAGGGCTTTATTTTACGAGCAGTACTTC.

This clonotype was detected only a few times. The V call is TRBV4-1, the J call TRBJ2-7; TRBD2 matches 12 bases. Germline assignment: CDR1 MGHRA and CDR2 YSYEKL. V was pared by 4 bases and J by 4 bases, with 8 bases of the junction left unmatched. The CDR3 is 16 amino acids. CDR3 coding DNA: TGCGCCAGCAGCCTGCGCCAGACTAGCGGGAGTTACGAGCAGTACTTC. This encodes CASSLRQTSGSYEQYF.

This clonotype was counted once. V is TRBV19 and J is TRBJ1-2, with 12 bases identical to TRBD1. Germline CDR1 is LNHDA and CDR2 is SQIVND (reference sequence). Trimming at V came to 2 bases and at J to 6 bases, leaving 4 bases not matched to a gene. The CDR3 has 15 amino acids. The CDR3 DNA is TGTGCCAGTAGTATACCGGGACAGGGGGCGAATGGCTACACCTTC. This codes for CASSIPGQGANGYTF.

The chain uses TRBV4-3 and TRBJ2-5, with 8 bases lining up with TRBD2. The J segment lost 1 base and the V segment lost 2 bases, leaving 6 bases of the junction unmatched. The CDR3 has 16 amino acids. CDR1 and CDR2 from the germline V gene are LGHNA and YSLEER. DNA of the CDR3: TGCGCCAGCAGCCAACAATCCGCGGGAGGCCAAGAGACCCAGTACTTC. This gives the protein CASSQQSAGGQETQYF.

This clonotype was picked up many times. The rearrangement uses TRBV20-1 and TRBJ1-4; no clear D. The CDR3 runs to 13 residues. The V end lost 1 base, the J end lost 8 bases, and 11 bases lay between the germline ends. The germline CDR1 and CDR2 sequences are DFQATT and SNEGSKA (reference sequence). The CDR3 here is CSARGLGYEKLFF. The CDR3 region has the DNA TGCAGTGCTAGAGGACTAGGATACGAAAAACTGTTTTTT.

The chain links TRBV5-4 to TRBJ2-7, with 7 bases lining up with TRBD1. Germline CDR1 reads SGHNT; CDR2 reads YYREEE (reference sequence). V lost 3 bases to trimming and J lost 2 bases; unmatched junction nucleotides: 2. CDR3 length: 13 amino acids. The DNA of the CDR3 is TGTGCCAGCAGCTCGGACAGGCCCTACGAGCAGTACTTC. It translates to CASSSDRPYEQYF.

The chain has TRBV15 and TRBJ1-1; TRBD1 might be the D (5 bases). Germline V gives CDR1 LNHNV, CDR2 YYDKDF (reference sequence). The ends were cut back, 1 base at V and 1 base at J, with 7 bases in the middle. This CDR3 contains 14 residues. The CDR3 sequence is CATSRAGPNTEAFF. The CDR3 DNA reads TGTGCCACCAGCAGAGCAGGGCCGAACACTGAAGCTTTCTTT.

This clonotype has more than one count but fewer than ten. The rearrangement uses TRBV6-1 and TRBJ1-1; 10 nucleotides agree with TRBD1. The germline CDR1 and CDR2 sequences are MNHNS and SASEGT. Germline trimming cut 3 bases from V and 1 base from J; bases unmatched to any gene: 2. This CDR3 comprises 15 residues. This CDR3 reads CASSDRQGANTEAFF. The CDR3 DNA sequence: TGTGCCAGCAGTGATCGACAGGGGGCGAACACTGAAGCTTTCTTT.

The V and J genes are TRBV11-2 and TRBJ1-2; 8 bases are shared with TRBD1. The CDR3 totals 16 residues. Germline values: CDR1 SGHAT, CDR2 FQNNGV. V gave up 8 bases and J gave up 6 bases; unmatched junction bases: 17. CDR3 coding DNA: TGTGCCAGCGGCTCGCTCTATCGGACAGGGATGGATGGCTACACCTTC. It translates to CASGSLYRTGMDGYTF.

This clonotype was observed many times. The CDR3 region is CASSALAATNYGYTF. CDR3 coding DNA: TGTGCCAGCAGTGCGCTGGCAGCCACTAACTATGGCTACACCTTC. The chain is built from TRBV2 and TRBJ1-2; the D is unclear. Trimming cost V 4 bases and J 0 bases, with 12 bases left between them. Germline assignment: CDR1 SNHLY and CDR2 FYNNEI. The CDR3 is 15 residues long.

This sequence joins TRBV7-9 and TRBJ2-5; D unclear. The CDR3 runs to 13 residues. CDR1 is SEHNR, CDR2 FQNEAQ, per germline (reference sequence). V was clipped by 0 bases and J by 4 bases, with 6 bases between them. CDR3 loop: CASSLARIETQYF. The CDR3 region has the DNA TGTGCCAGCAGCTTAGCGCGCATAGAGACCCAGTACTTC.